The rows below give T cell receptor beta chains drawn from one sample of a study of T cells in localized non-small cell lung cancer. Method: immunoSEQ multiplex PCR; TCRdb's copy keeps in-frame clones and lacks some. The sample includes tens of thousands of clones, just over 85% seen only once; the top ten take 18%. The sample here was peripheral blood, taken before any cancer treatment. All receptors come from an older male donor with stage III squamous cell lung carcinoma. The CDR3 runs from the conserved cysteine through the conserved F or W. A D gene is named only where the DNA matches it firmly. Clone size is given for some rows only: seen once, a few or many times, or a class if the clone is expanded.

cdr3_nt cdr3_aa clone_size j_call v_call cdr3_length d_call
TGTGCCAGCAGCACCGAGGCCCGGGGCACCGGGGAGCTGTTTTTT CASSTEARGTGELFF NA TRBJ2-2 TRBV7-2 15 NA
TGTGCCAGCAGTGAGAGAAGGAGTGGTGCAGATACGCAGTATTTT CASSERRSGADTQYF NA TRBJ2-3 TRBV6-1 15 NA
TGTGCCAGCAGCTATCGGGGACAGGGAACCTACGAGCAGTACTTC CASSYRGQGTYEQYF NA TRBJ2-7 TRBV6-5 15 TRBD1
TGCAGTGCTAGAGATTATGAAGCTTTCTTT CSARDYEAFF NA TRBJ1-1 TRBV20-1 10 NA
TGTGCCAGCAGCTACACCCAGGGACTGGGGGAGACCCAGTACTTC CASSYTQGLGETQYF NA TRBJ2-5 TRBV7-8 15 NA
TGTGCCAGCAGCTTGGTACGAAGGGAGACCCAGTACTTC CASSLVRRETQYF NA TRBJ2-5 TRBV11-1 13 NA
TGTGCCTGGAGTGGGCCTAGCGGGAGTCTCTACGAGCAGTACTTC CAWSGPSGSLYEQYF NA TRBJ2-7 TRBV30 15 TRBD2
TGTGCCAGTACCCCGGGGGGACTCCCCTACGAGCAGTACTTC CASTPGGLPYEQYF few TRBJ2-7 TRBV19 14 TRBD2
TGCGCCAGCAGCCGTGACGGAGTAGCGGGGGGGATAGGGACCCAGTACTTC CASSRDGVAGGIGTQYF once TRBJ2-5 TRBV5-1 17 TRBD2
TGCGCCAGCACCTCTCTCCCGACAGGGGAATTAATGAACACTGAAGCTTTCTTT CASTSLPTGELMNTEAFF NA TRBJ1-1 TRBV4-3 18 TRBD1